The rows below give T cell receptor beta chains drawn from one sample of a study of T-cell memory formation after mild COVID-19. TCRdb re-called the 5' RACE reads through MiXCR, storing one row per CDR3 protein. This table holds about 270,000 distinct CDR3 sequences, 18% found once. Sequenced input: PBMCs or a T cell subset sorted from them (not recorded which). These receptors all come from a man between 18 and 29 years old who had mild COVID-19 (a few samples of this study predate the infection). Cell type and time point are not known. Both conserved end residues are part of each CDR3.

v_call cdr3_aa
TRBV10-3 CAISESSGTEAFF
TRBV4-3 CASSQSRLAGTQETQYF
TRBV7-3 CASSLGTSLTDTQYF
TRBV5-4 CASSFGQVEQYF
TRBV11-3 CASSGGQGSENEQFF
TRBV20-1 CSARGGNTGELFF
TRBV5-1 CASSPGQFQETQYF
TRBV7-2 CASSSRTGPTPHF
TRBV20-1 CSASRRQGMANTGELFF
TRBV7-6 CASSSPGALLGNEQYF
TRBV4-1 CATSPGLAFPEQYF
TRBV29-1 CSAAPGGNQPQHF
TRBV18 CASSPFGQGSNEQYF
TRBV6-1 CASSEANGGRIRSYEQYF
TRBV5-4 CASSPGQAETQYF
TRBV20-1 CSVTDSYNEQFF
TRBV5-5 CASSLMPNQETQYF
TRBV2 CASSEYGGAHFF
TRBV6-5 CASSYSTGRGAFF
TRBV6-4 CASSDSGPMAYNSPLHF
TRBV12-3/TRBV12-4 CASCLTPGETEAFF
TRBV4-1 CASSQELGGPPSYEQYF
TRBV12-3/TRBV12-4 CASSLARSSGANVLTF
TRBV5-5 CASGQGGHVQYF
TRBV12-3/TRBV12-4 CASSLPRGGPAEAFF
TRBV6-2/TRBV6-3 CASSYAGLVGTGELFF
TRBV20-1 CSAREELTLWDEQYF
TRBV20-1 CSARDLFSPGGSYNEQFF
TRBV6-2/TRBV6-3 CASSWRQVEQPQHF
TRBV5-1 CASSLDGYDTDTQYF
TRBV6-5 CASSYRQSTYEQYF
TRBV5-1 CASAGQPNTEAFF
TRBV4-1 CASSQGEYTEAFF
TRBV12-3/TRBV12-4 CASSPGQPGYEQYF
TRBV30 CAGRTGELFF
TRBV19 CASRDGGTDTQYF
TRBV12-3/TRBV12-4 CASSSTTGWNTGELFF
TRBV7-3 CASSATGGRHNEQFF
TRBV5-1 CASSYSGNTIYF
TRBV6-5 CASSYSLGESSYNEQFF
TRBV20-1 CSARRGLAFPHEQYF
TRBV13 CASSLGLGEQYF
TRBV5-4 CASSPGHGSSYEQYF
TRBV12-3/TRBV12-4 CASSLQGFNYGYTF
TRBV7-9 CASSLEEGRGYTF
TRBV24-1 CATSDSPRQGYNEQFF
TRBV7-2 CASSLAGVQETQYF
TRBV7-2 CASSSGLAGGPWETQYF
TRBV20-1 CSGPSTDTQYF
TRBV18 CASSPTPGYEPTGHTEAFF
TRBV2 CASRGGSVDTQYF